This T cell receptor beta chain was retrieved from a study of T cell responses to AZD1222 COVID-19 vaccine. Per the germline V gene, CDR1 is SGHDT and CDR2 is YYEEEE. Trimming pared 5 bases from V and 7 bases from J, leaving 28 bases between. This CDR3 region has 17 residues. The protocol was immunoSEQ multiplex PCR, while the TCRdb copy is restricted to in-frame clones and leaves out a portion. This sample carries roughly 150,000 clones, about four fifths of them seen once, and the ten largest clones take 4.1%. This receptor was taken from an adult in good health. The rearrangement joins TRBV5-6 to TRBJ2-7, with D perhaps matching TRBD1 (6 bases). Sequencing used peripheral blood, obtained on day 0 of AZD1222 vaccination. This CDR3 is CASSSDRFPGGLGEQYF. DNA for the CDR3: TGTGCCAGCAGTTCCGACAGGTTTCCCGGTGGGTTAGGGGAGCAGTACTTC.